The present T cell receptor (beta chain) was sequenced within a study of cytomegalovirus exposure and HLA in healthy donors. This clone is a singleton in its sample. No antigen is known for it. Primers: 60 Vbeta forward and 13 Jbeta reverse. Method: immunoSEQ multiplex PCR; TCRdb's copy keeps in-frame clones and lacks some. The profile shows about 64,000 clones, 65% to 90% of them singletons. Study findings and constraints: The investigators catalogued under 200 TCR beta chains as cytomegalovirus-associated. Later on, an analysis found that several of the most significant clusters appeared to be linked to common viral pathogens, which included parvovirus B19.

This TCR derives from a female donor in good health and CMV-seronegative. Source material: PBMCs.

The CDR3 loop reads CASSKGAYEQFF. In DNA form, the CDR3 reads TGTGCCAGCAGTAAGGGAGCCTATGAGCAGTTCTTC. The chain employs TRBV6-1 and TRBJ2-1; perhaps TRBD2 as D (5 bases). Trimming removed 5 bases from V and 8 bases from J, with 10 bases in between. Germline V lookup: CDR1 MNHNS, CDR2 SASEGT. This CDR3 comprises 12 residues.